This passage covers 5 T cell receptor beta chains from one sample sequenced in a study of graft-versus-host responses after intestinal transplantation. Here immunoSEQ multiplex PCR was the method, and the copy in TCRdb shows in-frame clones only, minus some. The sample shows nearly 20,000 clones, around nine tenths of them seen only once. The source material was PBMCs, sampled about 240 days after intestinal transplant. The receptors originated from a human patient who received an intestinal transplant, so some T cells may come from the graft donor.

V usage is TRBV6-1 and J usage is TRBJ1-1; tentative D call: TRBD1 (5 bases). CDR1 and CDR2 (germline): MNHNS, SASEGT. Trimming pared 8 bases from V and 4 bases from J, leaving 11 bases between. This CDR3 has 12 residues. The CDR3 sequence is CASLGDSTEAFF. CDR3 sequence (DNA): TGTGCCAGCCTAGGCGACAGCACTGAAGCTTTCTTT.

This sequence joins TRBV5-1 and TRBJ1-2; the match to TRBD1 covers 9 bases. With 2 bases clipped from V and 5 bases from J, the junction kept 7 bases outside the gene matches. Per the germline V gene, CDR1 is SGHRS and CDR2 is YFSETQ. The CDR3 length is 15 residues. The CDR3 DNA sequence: TGCGCCAGCAGCTTCCAAGGGACAGGGCCGTATGGCTACACCTTC. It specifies CASSFQGTGPYGYTF.

CDR3 nucleotide sequence: TGCGCCAGCAGCTCGGGACTAGCGCCGATCGGCGGGGAGCTGTTTTTT. This translates into CASSSGLAPIGGELFF. The rearrangement uses TRBV5-1 and TRBJ2-2, with 10 bases identical to TRBD2. The CDR3 has 16 amino acids. The V segment lost 3 bases and the J segment 7 bases; nucleotides outside the gene matches: 9. Germline CDR1 SGHRS, CDR2 YFSETQ.

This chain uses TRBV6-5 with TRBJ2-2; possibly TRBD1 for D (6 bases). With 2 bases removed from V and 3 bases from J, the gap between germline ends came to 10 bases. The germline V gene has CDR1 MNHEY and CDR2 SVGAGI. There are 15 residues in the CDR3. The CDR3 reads CASSYEPGDTGELFF. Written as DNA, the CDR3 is TGTGCCAGCAGTTACGAGCCAGGGGACACCGGGGAGCTGTTTTTT.

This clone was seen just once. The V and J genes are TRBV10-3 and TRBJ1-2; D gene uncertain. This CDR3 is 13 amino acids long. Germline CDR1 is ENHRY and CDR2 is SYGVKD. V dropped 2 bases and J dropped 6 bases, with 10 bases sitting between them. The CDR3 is CAISETWDNGYTF. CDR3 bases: TGTGCCATCAGTGAGACATGGGATAATGGCTACACCTTC.